A selection of T cell receptor beta chains follows, all from one sample in a study of blood T cell repertoires in COVID-19. Assay: immunoSEQ multiplex PCR; the TCRdb copy retains only in-frame clones and omits some. The data show about 69,000 clones, with about 86% seen just once and approximately 17% held by the top ten. The sample taken for sequencing was peripheral blood. The receptors shown here come from a man aged 35 to 55 with COVID-19, enrolled during active disease. CDR3s include the opening cysteine and the closing phenylalanine or tryptophan. A D gene is named only where the DNA matches it firmly. Where a row states a size, it is once, few, many or the class of an expanded clone; other rows omit it.

J,V,D,size,CDR3,DNA
TRBJ2-6,TRBV13,TRBD1,-,CASSSRQGAVSGANVLTF,TGTGCCAGCAGCTCCCGACAGGGGGCGGTGTCTGGGGCCAACGTCCTGACTTTC
TRBJ1-5,TRBV19,-,once,CASSKQGGNQPQHF,TGTGCCAGTAGTAAACAGGGTGGCAATCAGCCCCAGCATTTT
TRBJ1-1,TRBV5-1,-,-,CASYPGAENTEAFF,TGCGCCAGCTACCCAGGGGCCGAGAACACTGAAGCTTTCTTT
TRBJ1-5,TRBV5-6,TRBD1,-,CASSDLDRGSYSNQPQHF,TGTGCCAGCAGCGACCTCGACAGGGGATCTTATAGCAATCAGCCCCAGCATTTT
TRBJ2-7,TRBV11-3,-,-,CASSPEGGEQYF,TGTGCCAGCAGCCCCGAAGGGGGCGAGCAGTACTTC
TRBJ1-5,TRBV6-6,-,-,CASIRLIQGPNSNQPQHF,TGTGCCAGCATTCGGTTGATTCAGGGGCCGAATAGCAATCAGCCCCAGCATTTT
TRBJ2-7,TRBV7-9,-,-,CASSASTGLSSYEQYF,TGTGCCAGCAGCGCTAGTACAGGGCTTTCCTCCTACGAGCAGTACTTC
TRBJ1-2,TRBV11-2,TRBD1,-,CASSQRQGYGYTF,TGTGCCAGCAGCCAGAGACAGGGCTATGGCTACACCTTC
TRBJ1-2,TRBV6-1,TRBD1,-,CASSENRGMSYGYTF,TGTGCCAGCAGTGAGAACAGGGGAATGAGCTATGGCTACACCTTC
TRBJ2-1,TRBV28,TRBD2,once,CASSCLFCGLENEQFF,TGTGCCAGCAGTTGCCTCTTCTGTGGACTAGAAAATGAGCAGTTCTTC
TRBJ1-2,TRBV19,TRBD1,-,CASRGRRQGAYYGYTF,TGTGCCAGTAGGGGAAGGAGACAGGGGGCATACTATGGCTACACCTTC
TRBJ2-5,TRBV15,TRBD1,-,CATSSGTGKETQYF,TGTGCCACCAGCTCTGGGACAGGCAAAGAGACCCAGTACTTC
TRBJ1-5,TRBV28,TRBD1,-,CASSLGDRYQPQHF,TGTGCCAGCAGTTTAGGGGACAGATATCAGCCCCAGCATTTT
TRBJ2-5,TRBV5-1,-,once,CASSLSRGETQYF,TGCGCCAGCAGCTTGAGTAGGGGTGAGACCCAGTACTTC
TRBJ1-4,TRBV30,-,-,CAWSTRGAGEKLFF,TGTGCCTGGAGTACACGGGGGGCAGGTGAAAAACTGTTTTTT
TRBJ2-2,TRBV7-2,-,-,CASSLGRIPTGELFF,TGTGCCAGCAGCTTAGGGCGGATACCCACCGGGGAGCTGTTTTTT